This T cell receptor beta chain is from a study of beta chain features in type 1 diabetes. Whole-study findings and limits: TCRB CDR3s from Type 1 diabetes patients were moderately but significantly shorter in all four CD4+ subsets.

Turning to this clone: Its cognate antigen is unknown.

The authors reverse transcribed all of the isolated RNA, so sequencing captured expressed TCRB transcripts. Clones were read by immunoSEQ multiplex PCR, and TCRdb kept only the in-frame ones, dropping some. The sample holds roughly 700,000 clones, roughly 13% seen once. Trimming took off 5 bases at V and 1 base at J, with 11 bases between the two ends. Per the germline V gene, CDR1 is MNHNY and CDR2 is SVGAGI (reference sequence). CDR3 length: 14 residues. The source is a man younger than 30 with type 1 diabetes. The sample comprised naive CD4+ T cells from blood. The chain joins TRBV6-6 to TRBJ1-1; D is possibly TRBD1 (5 bases). The CDR3 protein is CASSPGGGNTEAFF. In DNA, the CDR3 is TGTGCCAGCAGTCCCGGGGGAGGGAACACTGAAGCTTTCTTT.